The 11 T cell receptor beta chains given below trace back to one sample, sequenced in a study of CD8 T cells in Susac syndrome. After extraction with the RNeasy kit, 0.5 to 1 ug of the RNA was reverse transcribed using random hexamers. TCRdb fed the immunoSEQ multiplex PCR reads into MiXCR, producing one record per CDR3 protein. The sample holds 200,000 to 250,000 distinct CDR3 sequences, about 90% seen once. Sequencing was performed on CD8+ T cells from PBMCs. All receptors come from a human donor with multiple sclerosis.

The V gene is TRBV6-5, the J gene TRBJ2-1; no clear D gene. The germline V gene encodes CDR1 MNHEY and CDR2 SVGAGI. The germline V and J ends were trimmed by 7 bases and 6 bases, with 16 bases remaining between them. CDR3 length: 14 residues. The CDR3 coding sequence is TGTGCCAGCATTATAGGACCCTATAGCAATGAGCAGTTCTTC. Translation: CASIIGPYSNEQFF.

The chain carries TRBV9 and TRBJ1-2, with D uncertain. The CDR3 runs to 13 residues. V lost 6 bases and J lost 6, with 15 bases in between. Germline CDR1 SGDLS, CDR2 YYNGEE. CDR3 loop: CASTFDGADGYTF. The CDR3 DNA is TGTGCCAGCACCTTCGACGGAGCGGATGGCTACACCTTC.

The CDR3 DNA reads as TGTGCCGGTACCCGGGGGCCTCTGGTCAATGAGCAGTTCTTC. This translates into CAGTRGPLVNEQFF. The rearrangement uses TRBV30 and TRBJ2-1; tentatively, D is TRBD1 or TRBD2 (6 bases each). The CDR3 sequence is 14 residues long. Trimming stripped 8 bases from V and 6 bases from J, with 20 bases between. The germline V gene encodes CDR1 GTSNPN and CDR2 SVGIG (reference sequence).

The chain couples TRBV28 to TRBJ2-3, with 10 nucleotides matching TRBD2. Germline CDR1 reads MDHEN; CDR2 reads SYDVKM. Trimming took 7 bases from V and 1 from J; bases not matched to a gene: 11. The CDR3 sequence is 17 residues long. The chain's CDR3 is CASNRLAGVGGTDTQYF. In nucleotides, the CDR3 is TGTGCCAGCAACCGGCTAGCGGGAGTGGGTGGCACAGATACGCAGTATTTT.

CDR3 sequence (DNA): TGTGCCAGCAGCTTAGGGCGGGACAGGGACCCTTATAATGAAAAACTGTTTTTT. Its protein is CASSLGRDRDPYNEKLFF. The chain links TRBV7-9 to TRBJ1-4, with 9 bases identical to TRBD1. The CDR3 consists of 18 residues. V gave up 1 base and J gave up 4 bases; unmatched junction bases: 10. Germline CDR1 is SEHNR and CDR2 is FQNEAQ (reference sequence).

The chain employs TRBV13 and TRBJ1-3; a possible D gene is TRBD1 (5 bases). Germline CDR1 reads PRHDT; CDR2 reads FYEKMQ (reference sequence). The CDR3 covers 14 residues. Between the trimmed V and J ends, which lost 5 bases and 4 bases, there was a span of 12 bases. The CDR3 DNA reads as TGTGCCAGCAGCGAGGGGATGGGGGGAAACACCATATATTTT. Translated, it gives CASSEGMGGNTIYF.

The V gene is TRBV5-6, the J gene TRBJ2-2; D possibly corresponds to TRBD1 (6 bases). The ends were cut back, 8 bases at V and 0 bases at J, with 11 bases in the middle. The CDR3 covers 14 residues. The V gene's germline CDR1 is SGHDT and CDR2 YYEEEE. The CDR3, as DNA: TGTGCCAGTACAGGGCGCGCGAACACCGGGGAGCTGTTTTTT. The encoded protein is CASTGRANTGELFF. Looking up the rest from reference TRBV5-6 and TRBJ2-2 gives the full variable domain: DAGVTQSPTHLIKTRGQQVTLRCSPKSGHDTVSWYQQALGQGPQFIFQYYEEEERQRGNFPDRFSGHQFPNYSSELNVNALLLGDSALYLCASTGRANTGELFFGEGSRLTVL.

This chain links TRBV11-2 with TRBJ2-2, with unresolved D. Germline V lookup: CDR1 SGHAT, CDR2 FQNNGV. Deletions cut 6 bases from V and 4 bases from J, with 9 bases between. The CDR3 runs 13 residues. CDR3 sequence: CASRSWVTGELFF. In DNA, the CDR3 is TGTGCCAGCAGAAGTTGGGTCACCGGGGAGCTGTTTTTT.

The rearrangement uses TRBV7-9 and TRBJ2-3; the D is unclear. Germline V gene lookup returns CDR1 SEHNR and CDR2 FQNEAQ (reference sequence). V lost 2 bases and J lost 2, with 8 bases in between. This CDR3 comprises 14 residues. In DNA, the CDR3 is TGTGCCAGCAGCTTATATCGCTCCACAGATACGCAGTATTTT. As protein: CASSLYRSTDTQYF.

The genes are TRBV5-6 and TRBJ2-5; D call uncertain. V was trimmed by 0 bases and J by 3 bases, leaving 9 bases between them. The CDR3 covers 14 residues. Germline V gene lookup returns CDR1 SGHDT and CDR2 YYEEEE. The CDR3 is CASSLVDGEETQYF. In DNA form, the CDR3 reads TGTGCCAGCAGCTTGGTTGATGGGGAAGAGACCCAGTACTTC.

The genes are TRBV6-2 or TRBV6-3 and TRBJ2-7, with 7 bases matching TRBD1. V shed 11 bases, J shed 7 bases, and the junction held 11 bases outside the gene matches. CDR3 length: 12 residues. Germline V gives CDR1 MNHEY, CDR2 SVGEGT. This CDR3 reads CASRGTQGEQYF. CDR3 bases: TGTGCCTCCAGGGGGACCCAGGGGGAGCAGTACTTC.